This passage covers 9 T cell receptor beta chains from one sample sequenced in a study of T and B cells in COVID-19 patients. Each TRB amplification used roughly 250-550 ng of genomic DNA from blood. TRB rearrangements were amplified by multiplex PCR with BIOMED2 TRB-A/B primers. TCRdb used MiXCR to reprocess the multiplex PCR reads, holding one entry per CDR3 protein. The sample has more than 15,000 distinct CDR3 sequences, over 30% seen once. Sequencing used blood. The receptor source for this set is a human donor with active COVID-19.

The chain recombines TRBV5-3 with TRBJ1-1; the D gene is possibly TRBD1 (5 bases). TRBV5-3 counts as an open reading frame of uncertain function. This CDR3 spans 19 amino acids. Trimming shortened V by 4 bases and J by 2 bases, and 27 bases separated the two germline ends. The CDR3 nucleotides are TGTGCCAGAAGCCAGAAACCGGGACGCCCCTCTTATTTAAACACTGAAGCTTTCTTT. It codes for CARSQKPGRPSYLNTEAFF.

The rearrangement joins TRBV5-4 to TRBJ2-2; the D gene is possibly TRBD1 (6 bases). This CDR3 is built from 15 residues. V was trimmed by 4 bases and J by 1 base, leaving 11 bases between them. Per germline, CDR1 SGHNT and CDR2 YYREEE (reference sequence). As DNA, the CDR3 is TGTGCCAGCAGCGAGGGACACTTGAACACCGGGGAGCTGTTTTTT. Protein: CASSEGHLNTGELFF.

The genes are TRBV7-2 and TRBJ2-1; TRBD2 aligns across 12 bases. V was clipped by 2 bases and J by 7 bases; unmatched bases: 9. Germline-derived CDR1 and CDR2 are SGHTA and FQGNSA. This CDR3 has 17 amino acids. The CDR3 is CASSLRFSLAGGNEQFF. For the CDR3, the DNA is TGTGCCAGCAGCTTAAGGTTCTCACTAGCGGGGGGTAATGAGCAGTTCTTC.

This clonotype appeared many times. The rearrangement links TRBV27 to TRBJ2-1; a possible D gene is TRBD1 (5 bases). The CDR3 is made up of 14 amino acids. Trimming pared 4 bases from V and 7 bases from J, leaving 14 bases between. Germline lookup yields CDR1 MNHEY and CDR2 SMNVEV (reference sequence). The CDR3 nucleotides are TGTGCCAGCAGTTGGACACCTTTTGGAAATGAGCAGTTCTTC. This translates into CASSWTPFGNEQFF.

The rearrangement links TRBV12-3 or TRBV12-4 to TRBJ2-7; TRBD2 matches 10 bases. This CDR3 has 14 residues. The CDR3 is CASSLAGVPYEQYV. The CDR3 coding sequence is TGTGCCAGCAGTCTAGCGGGGGTTCCGTACGAGCAGTACGTC.

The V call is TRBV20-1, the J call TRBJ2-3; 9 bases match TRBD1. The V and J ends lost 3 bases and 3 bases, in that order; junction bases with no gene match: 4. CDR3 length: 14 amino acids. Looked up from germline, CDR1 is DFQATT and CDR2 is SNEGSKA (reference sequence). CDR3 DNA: TGCAGTGCTAGCTCGGACAGGGGAACAGATACGCAGTATTTT. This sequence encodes CSASSDRGTDTQYF.

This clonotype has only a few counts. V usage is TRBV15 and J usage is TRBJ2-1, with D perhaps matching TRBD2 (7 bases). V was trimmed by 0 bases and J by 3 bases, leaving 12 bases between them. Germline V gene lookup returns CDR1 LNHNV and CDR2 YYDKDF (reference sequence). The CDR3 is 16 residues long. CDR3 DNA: TGTGCCACCAGCAGAGAGGGGGGGCCCCGCTACAATGAGCAGTTCTTC. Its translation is CATSREGGPRYNEQFF.

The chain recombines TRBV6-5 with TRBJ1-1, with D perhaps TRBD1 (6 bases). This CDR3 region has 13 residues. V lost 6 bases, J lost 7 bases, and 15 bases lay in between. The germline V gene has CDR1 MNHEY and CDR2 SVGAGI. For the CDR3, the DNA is TGTGCCAGCAGGATCTTTGGGGGCCATGAAGCTTTCTTT. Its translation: CASRIFGGHEAFF.

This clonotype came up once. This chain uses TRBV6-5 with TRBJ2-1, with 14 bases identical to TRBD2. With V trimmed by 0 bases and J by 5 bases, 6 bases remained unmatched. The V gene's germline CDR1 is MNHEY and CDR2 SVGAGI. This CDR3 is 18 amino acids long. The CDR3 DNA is TGTGCCAGCAGTTACTCGAAACGACTAGCGGGGGGGGACAATGAGCAGTTCTTC. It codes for CASSYSKRLAGGDNEQFF.